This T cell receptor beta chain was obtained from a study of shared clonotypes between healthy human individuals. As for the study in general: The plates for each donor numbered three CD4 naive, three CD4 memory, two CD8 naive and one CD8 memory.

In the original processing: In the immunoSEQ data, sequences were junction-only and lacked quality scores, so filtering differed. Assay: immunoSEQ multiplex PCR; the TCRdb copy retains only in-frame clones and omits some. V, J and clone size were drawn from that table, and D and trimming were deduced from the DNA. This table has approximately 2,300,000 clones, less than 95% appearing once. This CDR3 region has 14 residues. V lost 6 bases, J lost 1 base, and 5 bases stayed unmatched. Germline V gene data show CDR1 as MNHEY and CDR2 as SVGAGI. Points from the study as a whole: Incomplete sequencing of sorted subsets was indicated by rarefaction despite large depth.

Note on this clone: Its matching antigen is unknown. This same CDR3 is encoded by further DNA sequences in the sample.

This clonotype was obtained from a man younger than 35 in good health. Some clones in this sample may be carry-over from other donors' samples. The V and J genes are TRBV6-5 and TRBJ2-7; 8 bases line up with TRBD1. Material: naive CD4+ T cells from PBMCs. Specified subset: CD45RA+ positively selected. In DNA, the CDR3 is TGTGCCAGCAGCCCCAACAGGGGGTCCTACGAGCAGTACTTC. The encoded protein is CASSPNRGSYEQYF.